Sequencing of this TCR beta chain was carried out in a study of long-term antiretroviral therapy in people with HIV (dated by TCRdb to 2022 to 2024). A note on the overall study: The earliest samples were collected roughly a decade before the 2015 WHO recommendation for immediate ART, at a time when ART was usually postponed until CD4 counts fell. The cohort contributed roughly 200 cryopreserved PBMC samples from about 29 adults with confirmed HIV infection, collected serially over a mean of approximately 6 years (range 1-12). No cross-contamination during QIAcube processing turned up in test extractions that ran a monoclonal T-cell line alongside 30 to 40 polyclonal samples. Among the 30 to 35 participants with HIV, fewer than twelve were female. This retrospective serial study examined whether starting ART and sustained HIV suppression were associated with changes in the composition and diversity of the TRB repertoire in peripheral blood.

Paper-wide results and their limitations: Limited PBMC availability meant only the TCR beta chain was sequenced, without alpha chain pairing. Because pre-ART samples had limited cell numbers, profiling was done on unsorted PBMC rather than on sorted CD4+ and CD8+ T cells. Samples dated from the mid-2000s to the late 2010s, and the ART regimens used may be less effective than current ones. The repertoire was dominated across all time points by expanded TRB clones identified before ART initiation, although this dominance was seen to fluctuate and to decrease in many PLHIV after ART. CDR3 length ranges in HIV repertoires were narrower than in controls, and network structure suggested an antigen-experienced repertoire with only a slight naive shift after ART. Inferences about post-ART repertoire changes were limited because no data were available on ART adherence, viral resistance or therapy changes. ART initiation was associated with a significant increase in TRB diversity, but diversity stayed significantly below transplant donor controls even after long-term ART.

The immunoSEQ hsTCRB v3.0 assay was used at survey level resolution to sequence the TRB variable region. A depth of about 35,000-55,000 T-cell genomes per sample was targeted for TRB sequencing. TRB libraries were pooled and sequenced on an Illumina MiSeq using a v3 150-cycle kit. As for how the authors treated the data: Analysis of repertoires was carried out in R inside a reproducible Nextflow workflow spanning QC, data transformation and analysis. LymphoSeq2, an R package for exploring AIRR-Seq data, was used to implement the custom analyses. A handful of samples yielding fewer than 5000 total TRB sequences were excluded, leaving approximately 190 analyzed HIV repertoires. Among the roughly 200 retained HIV repertoires, some 59 were collected before ART initiation and approximately 130 after ART initiation. Repertoires were downsampled to 5000 TRB nucleotide sequences, and summary statistics were averaged over 100 downsampling iterations. The analysis kept only TRB sequences whose CDR3 regions were at least seven amino acids long. Two measures captured diversity: a Shannon entropy-derived clonality score and the Gini coefficient. In the repertoire networks, any two of the top 5000 CDR3 amino acid sequences were connected whenever the two sequences differed by an edit distance of one. Antigen specificity groups and MHC restriction were predicted for TRB CDR3 amino acid sequences with GLIPH2. To flag known CMV, EBV, HIV or tissue antigen associations, CDR3 amino acid sequences were matched against VDJdb and McPAS-TCR. Pre-ART, post-ART and control groups were compared with Wilcoxon signed-rank tests and Holm-Bonferroni correction. TCRdb took this table from immuneACCESS and kept in-frame rearrangements with V and J called. Such tables lack part of the clones; where checked against another copy, unresolved V genes explain under half of the gap, and the rest is unexplained. V and J calls and clone size are those listed in that table; D and trimming were worked out from the DNA. In this sample the table shows approximately 20,000 clones, approximately 76% of which occur a single time. The top ten hold roughly an eighth of the sample.

Participants were included only if at least one PBMC sample before ART initiation and at least two post-ART samples were available. Treatment was received in the United States of America by all participants with HIV. Cryopreserved samples of about 1-10 million PBMC were thawed and washed before DNA extraction. At the time of the earliest PBMC sample for each participant with HIV, ages ranged from about 23 to 60 years. PBMC samples from each participant spanned 1-4 timepoints before ART initiation and 2-8 timepoints after ART initiation, with a median of 7 samples. Serial HIV viral load, CD4+ T-cell count, ART history and demographic data were obtained for every participant. A Qiagen kit on a QIAcube was used to extract genomic DNA from unsorted PBMC, with samples processed in batches of 12. The count of this clone is one. Its antigen target is currently unknown. Base qualities are not recorded, but no much larger clone differs from it by a single base.

CDR1 is given as ENHRY and CDR2 as SYGVKD, both from the germline V gene. Reading from cysteine to phenylalanine, the CDR3 counts 16 amino acids. Only the CDR3 DNA is retained, 48 bases long and in frame from the first base. V loses 0 bases at its end and J loses 4 bases; junction bases beyond the gene matches: 6. Here the chain combines TRBV10-3 and TRBJ1-5, with 7 middle bases fitting TRBD1. The sequences come from unsorted PBMCs, collected less than 1.8 years before starting antiretroviral therapy. This TCR derives from a woman between 40 and 55 years old with HIV. The CDR3 reads CAISESMTGLNQPQHF. The sequenced DNA: TGTGCCATCAGTGAGTCGATGACAGGGTTGAATCAGCCCCAGCATTTT.